A selection of T cell receptor beta chains follows, all from one sample in a study of T-cell memory formation after mild COVID-19. TCRdb itself ran the 5' RACE reads through MiXCR, one entry per CDR3 protein. The sample lists some 190,000 distinct CDR3 sequences, 15% to 20% occurring once. Sequenced input: PBMCs or a T cell subset sorted from them (not recorded which). Every receptor here comes from an adult woman who had mild COVID-19 (a few samples of this study predate the infection). Cell type and time point are not known. The CDR3 runs from the conserved cysteine through the conserved F or W. D genes are given only for firm matches. Size is omitted from some rows. Given values are once, few, many or a class for expanded clones.

size,D,J,V,CDR3,DNA
.,TRBD2,TRBJ2-5,TRBV4-2,CASSHVGGGEETQYF,TGTGCCAGCAGCCACGTGGGCGGGGGGGAAGAGACCCAGTACTTC
.,.,TRBJ1-1,TRBV6-5,CASTYGLSNTEAFF,TGTGCCAGCACCTACGGACTGTCGAACACTGAAGCTTTCTTT
.,.,TRBJ1-2,TRBV4-3,CASSQEVGSYGYTF,TGCGCCAGCAGCCAAGAAGTAGGGTCCTATGGCTACACCTTC
many,TRBD1,TRBJ2-3,TRBV3-1,CATRQGSTDTQYF,TGTGCCACGCGACAGGGAAGCACAGATACGCAGTATTTT
few,TRBD1,TRBJ1-2,TRBV24-1,CATSDRRTGDYGYTF,TGTGCCACCAGTGATCGGCGGACAGGGGACTATGGCTACACCTTC
.,.,TRBJ1-5,TRBV30,CAWSTATQPQHF,TGTGCCTGGAGTACCGCTACTCAGCCCCAGCATTTT
few,TRBD2,TRBJ2-5,TRBV20-1,CSARYGTSGGHSYQETQYF,TGCAGTGCTAGATACGGGACTAGCGGGGGCCACTCGTACCAAGAGACCCAGTACTTC
.,.,TRBJ1-1,TRBV15,CATSRGASMNTEAFF,TGTGCCACCAGCAGAGGGGCATCTATGAACACTGAAGCTTTCTTT
once,TRBD1,TRBJ2-7,TRBV3-1,CASSQGGQGIPREQYF,TGTGCCAGCAGCCAAGGTGGACAGGGAATACCTCGCGAGCAGTACTTC
.,.,TRBJ1-5,TRBV7-8,CASSLVTEGDQPQHF,TGTGCCAGCAGCTTAGTGACGGAGGGGGATCAGCCCCAGCATTTT
.,TRBD2,TRBJ2-1,TRBV5-6,CASSIGLAVSYNEQFF,TGTGCCAGCAGCATCGGACTAGCGGTGTCCTACAATGAGCAGTTCTTC
.,TRBD1,TRBJ1-2,TRBV5-5,CASSLGGDRGPSNYGYTF,TGTGCCAGCAGCTTGGGAGGGGACAGGGGTCCGTCTAACTATGGCTACACCTTC
.,TRBD1,TRBJ2-1,TRBV2,CASSSRDRGRNEQFF,TGTGCCAGCAGTAGCCGGGACAGGGGGCGCAATGAGCAGTTCTTC
few,.,TRBJ2-7,TRBV11-2,CASSLEPASYEQYF,TGTGCCAGCAGCTTAGAGCCGGCGTCCTACGAGCAGTACTTC
.,TRBD1,TRBJ2-5,TRBV12-3/TRBV12-4,CASSNRGLETQYF,TGTGCCAGCAGTAACAGGGGGCTGGAGACCCAGTACTTC
few,.,TRBJ2-3,TRBV9,CASSAVERVLRDTQYF,TGTGCCAGCAGCGCCGTCGAGCGGGTCCTACGTGATACGCAGTATTTT
few,TRBD1,TRBJ2-3,TRBV5-1,CASSWDRGRDTQYF,TGCGCCAGCAGCTGGGACAGGGGGCGAGATACGCAGTATTTT
.,TRBD1,TRBJ1-2,TRBV9,CASSLQTGAIYGYTF,TGTGCCAGCAGCTTACAGACAGGGGCGATCTATGGCTACACCTTC
few,.,TRBJ1-4,TRBV20-1,CSASLSVKLFF,TGCAGTGCTTCGTTGTCGGTAAAACTGTTTTTT
.,.,TRBJ1-3,TRBV12-3/TRBV12-4,CASTAMGRFSGNTIYF,TGTGCCAGCACCGCGATGGGACGTTTCTCTGGAAACACCATATATTTT
.,TRBD1,TRBJ1-1,TRBV18,CASSPQGQGVTEAFF,TGTGCCAGCTCACCACAGGGACAGGGGGTCACTGAAGCTTTCTTT
.,.,TRBJ2-7,TRBV6-5,CASTRRGMYEQYF,TGTGCCAGCACCCGCCGAGGGATGTACGAGCAGTACTTC
few,.,TRBJ1-6,TRBV5-1,CASSLEVGSPLHF,TGCGCCAGCAGCTTGGAGGTCGGGTCACCCCTCCACTTT
many,TRBD1,TRBJ2-2,TRBV5-1,CASSARDRGTGELFF,TGCGCCAGCAGCGCCCGGGACAGGGGGACCGGGGAGCTGTTTTTT
many,.,TRBJ2-5,TRBV9,CASSVGSLQRETQYF,TGTGCCAGCAGCGTAGGTAGCCTCCAAAGGGAGACCCAGTACTTC
.,.,TRBJ2-4,TRBV24-1,CATSDLHEGNIQYF,TGTGCCACCAGTGATTTGCATGAGGGCAACATTCAGTACTTC
.,TRBD1,TRBJ2-2,TRBV6-5,CASSTSRGGNTGELFF,TGTGCCAGCAGCACCTCGAGAGGGGGCAACACCGGGGAGCTGTTTTTT
once,.,TRBJ1-2,TRBV19,CASWSGFNYGYTF,TGTGCCAGTTGGTCCGGGTTTAACTATGGCTACACCTTC
.,.,TRBJ2-3,TRBV7-2,CASSLPPDRRTDTQYF,TGTGCCAGCAGCCTGCCCCCCGACAGGAGGACAGATACGCAGTATTTT
.,TRBD1,TRBJ2-2,TRBV3-1,CATRQGRTGELFF,TGTGCCACCCGACAGGGAAGGACCGGGGAGCTGTTTTTT